The source of this TCR beta chain is a study of blood T cell repertoires in COVID-19. Study background: From the United States, Italy and Spain came samples of acute and convalescent COVID-19.

Per the original data handling: Using reference gene primer amplification, nucleated cell counts were estimated. Only in-frame clones appear in the TCRdb table, and some are missing; sequencing was by immunoSEQ multiplex PCR. The D gene and trimming were derived from the DNA, and the V and J assignments and clone size from that table. The sample has about 41,000 clones; 70% to 85% are singletons. This clone was seen more than once but under ten times. The clonotype comes from a woman aged 55-75 years with acute or convalescent COVID-19. Sequencing was done on a sample of peripheral blood.

The CDR3 is CASSFLAGGLHGELFF. The CDR3 coding sequence is TGTGCCAGCAGCTTTCTAGCGGGGGGGCTACACGGGGAGCTGTTTTTT. V and J are TRBV5-5 and TRBJ2-2, with 12 bases lining up with TRBD2. The CDR3 loop spans 16 amino acids. Looked up from germline, CDR1 is SGHKS and CDR2 is YYEKEE (reference sequence). V trimming: 2 bases; J trimming: 7 bases; junction bases outside the gene matches: 6.